The 20 T cell receptor beta chains below come from one sample, sequenced in a study of blood T cell repertoires in COVID-19. Only in-frame clones appear in the TCRdb table, and some are missing; sequencing was by immunoSEQ multiplex PCR. The sample has roughly 100,000 clones, roughly 82% seen once. The sequenced sample consisted of peripheral blood. The receptor set was obtained from a man aged 55 to 70 with acute or convalescent COVID-19.

CDR3: CACRGQSDNQPQHF. For the CDR3, the DNA is TGTGCCTGCAGGGGGCAATCGGACAATCAGCCCCAGCATTTT. This rearrangement joins TRBV30 to TRBJ1-5, with 8 nucleotides matching TRBD1. J was trimmed by 3 bases and V by 6 bases; bases with no gene match: 7. The germline gives CDR1 GTSNPN, CDR2 SVGIG (reference sequence). The CDR3 is 14 amino acids.

The rearrangement uses TRBV12-2 and TRBJ1-4; TRBD1, the table's D call, was not compared with the DNA. TRBV12-2 is a listed pseudogene. CDR3 size: 17 residues. The CDR3 sequence: CASRLELGTGRDEKLFF. The CDR3 DNA follows: TGTGCAAGTCGCTTAGAGTTGGGAACAGGGCGGGATGAAAAACTGTTTTTT.

The J gene is TRBJ1-4, the V gene TRBV10-1, with 7 bases identical to TRBD1. The CDR3 runs 13 residues. V lost 2 bases, J lost 7 bases, and 1 base stayed unmatched. Germline-derived CDR1 and CDR2 are WNHNN and SYGVQD (reference sequence). CDR3 nucleotides: TGCGCCAGCAGTGAGAGGGGGCGTGAAAAACTGTTTTTT. Encoded protein: CASSERGREKLFF.

The chain carries TRBV12-2 and TRBJ1-3; TRBD1 is taken as the D call from the table, unchecked against the DNA. TRBV12-2 is tagged as a pseudogene. The CDR3 runs 15 residues. As DNA, the CDR3 is TGTGCAAGTCGCTTAGCCAGTATCTCTGGAAACACCATATATTTT. The encoded protein is CASRLASISGNTIYF.

This chain joins TRBV6-5 and TRBJ2-7, with D perhaps TRBD2 (6 bases). The V end lost 8 bases, the J end lost 0 bases, and 8 bases lay between the germline ends. Looked up from germline, CDR1 is MNHEY and CDR2 is SVGAGI. This CDR3 region has 12 residues. In nucleotides, the CDR3 is TGTGCCAGCGGCGGGGTCTCCTACGAGCAGTACTTC. It translates to CASGGVSYEQYF.

This clone appeared once. The rearrangement links TRBV24-1 to TRBJ2-7, with 11 bases aligning to TRBD2. The CDR3 consists of 16 residues. Germline values: CDR1 KGHDR, CDR2 SFDVKD. The V and J ends lost 2 bases and 1 base, in that order; junction bases with no gene match: 3. The CDR3 DNA is TGTGCCACCAGTGATTCCGGGACTAGCGGTTCCTACGAGCAGTACTTC. This codes for CATSDSGTSGSYEQYF.

The J gene is TRBJ1-1, the V gene TRBV9, with TRBD1 identical over 8 bases. V shed 2 bases and J 1 base; nucleotides not matched to a gene: 7. The CDR3 runs 16 residues. Germline values: CDR1 SGDLS, CDR2 YYNGEE. CDR3 in DNA: TGTGCCAGCAGCGTCACAGGGGGAAGGGAGAACACTGAAGCTTTCTTT. Translating it yields CASSVTGGRENTEAFF.

The rearrangement uses TRBV19 and TRBJ1-3; D remains ambiguous. The CDR3 contains 17 residues. Per germline, CDR1 LNHDA and CDR2 SQIVND (reference sequence). Trimming took 8 bases from V and 0 from J, leaving 20 bases between them. The CDR3: CASLQTRPIHSGNTIYF. CDR3 DNA sequence: TGTGCCAGTTTACAGACCCGTCCAATCCACTCTGGAAACACCATATATTTT. Together with reference TRBV19 and TRBJ1-3, the CDR3 gives the full variable domain: DGGITQSPKYLFRKEGQNVTLSCEQNLNHDAMYWYRQDPGQGLRLIYYSQIVNDFQKGDIAEGYSVSREKKESFPLTVTSAQKNPTAFYLCASLQTRPIHSGNTIYFGEGSWLTVV.

The V gene is TRBV19, the J gene TRBJ1-6, with 10 bases that match TRBD1. Germline V gives CDR1 LNHDA, CDR2 SQIVND (reference sequence). The CDR3 length is 15 residues. After removal of 7 bases from V and 8 bases from J, the junction contained 8 bases not matched to a gene. As DNA, the CDR3 is TGTGCCAGTATGGGCTGGGACAGGGGAGATTCACCCCTCCACTTT. Its translation: CASMGWDRGDSPLHF.

V usage is TRBV5-1 and J usage is TRBJ1-2, with 12 bases that match TRBD1. The J segment lost 8 bases and the V segment lost 4 bases, leaving 6 bases of the junction unmatched. Germline V gene lookup returns CDR1 SGHRS and CDR2 YFSETQ. This CDR3 has 14 residues. In DNA, the CDR3 is TGCGCCAGCAGCCGGGGACAGGGGGCTGGCGGCTACACCTTC. Translation: CASSRGQGAGGYTF.

For the CDR3, the DNA is TGTGCCAGCAGCGTTTTAACGGATTCACCCCTCCACTTT. Translating gives CASSVLTDSPLHF. The chain combines TRBV9 with TRBJ1-6; D is unresolved. This CDR3 has 13 amino acids. V lost 2 bases to trimming and J lost 8 bases, with 8 bases between them. Germline V lookup: CDR1 SGDLS, CDR2 YYNGEE.

J is TRBJ2-7 and V is TRBV10-3; D may be TRBD1 (6 bases). The V gene lost 6 bases and the J gene lost 2 bases, with 11 bases spanning the gap. The CDR3 runs 13 residues. Germline CDR1 ENHRY, CDR2 SYGVKD. Written as DNA, the CDR3 is TGTGCCATCAGGGACAGCCTTACCTACGAGCAGTACTTC. Translation: CAIRDSLTYEQYF.

This chain's CDR3 is CASRLLAGVGETQYF. The CDR3, as DNA: TGCGCCAGCAGGTTACTAGCGGGAGTTGGAGAGACCCAGTACTTC. This chain joins TRBV5-1 and TRBJ2-5; 11 bases are shared with TRBD2. V gave up 5 bases and J gave up 4 bases; unmatched junction bases: 7. The CDR3 has 15 residues. From germline, CDR1 is SGHRS and CDR2 YFSETQ.

The gene calls are TRBV19 and TRBJ1-5; D is perhaps TRBD1 (5 bases). The CDR3 contains 13 residues. From germline, CDR1 is LNHDA and CDR2 SQIVND (reference sequence). V shed 5 bases and J shed 4 bases, with 9 bases lying between them. The CDR3 sequence is CASSPGFNQPQHF. CDR3 DNA: TGTGCCAGTAGTCCAGGGTTTAATCAGCCCCAGCATTTT.

The chain links TRBV19 to TRBJ1-1, with D tentatively TRBD1 (5 bases). The ends were cut back, 6 bases at V and 1 base at J, with 15 bases in the middle. This CDR3 region has 15 residues. The germline V gene encodes CDR1 LNHDA and CDR2 SQIVND (reference sequence). The CDR3 region has the DNA TGTGCCAGTAGGGTTTCCGGGACTTGGAACACTGAAGCTTTCTTT. Its protein is CASRVSGTWNTEAFF.

The rearrangement uses TRBV3-1 (or the pseudogene TRBV3-2) and TRBJ1-1; maybe TRBD1 (5 bases). V dropped 4 bases and J dropped 3 bases, with 12 bases sitting between them. The CDR3 consists of 14 residues. Looked up from germline, CDR1 is LGHDT and CDR2 is YNNKEL (reference sequence). For the CDR3, the DNA is TGTGCCAGCAGCCCGGGATGGGGGGACACTGAAGCTTTCTTT. It codes for CASSPGWGDTEAFF.

The V call is TRBV10-1, the J call TRBJ2-7, with D tentatively TRBD1 (7 bases). Germline V CDR1 and CDR2: WNHNN, SYGVQD (reference sequence). The CDR3 consists of 15 residues. V was clipped by 3 bases and J by 2 bases, with 14 bases between them. The CDR3 DNA reads TGCGCCAGCAGTGACGGGGCAGGGGGGACCTACGAGCAGTACTTC. It yields the protein CASSDGAGGTYEQYF.

The chain recombines TRBV25-1 with TRBJ2-7, with D possibly TRBD1 on 6 matching bases. Germline V lookup: CDR1 MGHDK, CDR2 SYGVNS. The CDR3 totals 12 residues. V was trimmed by 2 bases and J by 4 bases, leaving 6 bases between them. The CDR3 DNA follows: TGTGCCAGCAGTGAACAGGGGTACGAGCAGTACTTC. As protein: CASSEQGYEQYF.

V gene TRBV18 combines with J gene TRBJ1-1, with TRBD1 identical over 10 bases. The germline V gene encodes CDR1 KGHSH and CDR2 LQKENI. The CDR3 consists of 15 residues. Unmatched junction bases numbered 7, after V lost 4 bases and J lost 5 bases. The CDR3 region has the DNA TGTGCCAGCTCACGAATGACAGGGGGCAGGACTGAAGCTTTCTTT. Its protein product is CASSRMTGGRTEAFF.

The table lists this clone with a count of one. The genes are TRBV7-9 and TRBJ1-3; 9 bases agree with TRBD1. Germline V CDR1 and CDR2: SEHNR, FQNEAQ (reference sequence). The J segment lost 4 bases and the V segment lost 3 bases, leaving 7 bases of the junction unmatched. The CDR3 extends over 16 amino acids. CDR3 nucleotides: TGTGCCAGCAGCTTCGCTAGGACAGGGGCCGGAAACACCATATATTTT. Its translation is CASSFARTGAGNTIYF. Supplemented by reference TRBV7-9 and TRBJ1-3, the full variable domain reads DTGVSQNPRHKITKRGQNVTFRCDPISEHNRLYWYRQTLGQGPEFLTYFQNEAQLEKSRLLSDRFSAERPKGSFSTLEIQRTEQGDSAMYLCASSFARTGAGNTIYFGEGSWLTVV.